Reported below is one T cell receptor (beta chain). The antigen remains undetermined. This sample was taken from a study of CXCR3-negative and CXCR3-positive naive CD8 T cells. Germline V gene lookup returns CDR1 SQVTM and CDR2 ANQGSEA. This CDR3 is 12 amino acids long. Regarding the study as a whole: Cryopreserved cells showed partially decreased CXCR3 expression, and most assays used fresh PBMCs. No difference in surface CD5 was seen between naive subsets, and TCR strength was inferred from TRB CDR3 properties.

UMI-tagged TRB cDNA libraries were built via 5' RACE. TCRdb processed the 5' RACE reads again and assigns one entry to each CDR3 protein, with no DNA. This sample lists some 130,000 distinct CDR3 sequences; its ten largest clones have nearly 0.5%. This rearrangement joins TRBV29-1 to TRBJ1-2. The sequenced material came from naive CXCR3- CD8+ T cells from blood. Noted subset: CD45RO-CCR7+CD27+CD95- naive CD8+ T cells lacking CXCR3 (TNR3-). This TCR came from a human donor in good health. Some clones in this sample may be carry-over from other donors' samples. The CDR3 reads CSAWTANYGYTF. Complete variable domain (other parts from reference TRBV29-1 and TRBJ1-2): SAVISQKPSRDICQRGTSLTIQCQVDSQVTMMFWYRQQPGQSLTLIATANQGSEATYESGFVIDKFPISRPNLTFSTLTVSNMSPEDSSIYLCSAWTANYGYTFGSGTRLTVV.